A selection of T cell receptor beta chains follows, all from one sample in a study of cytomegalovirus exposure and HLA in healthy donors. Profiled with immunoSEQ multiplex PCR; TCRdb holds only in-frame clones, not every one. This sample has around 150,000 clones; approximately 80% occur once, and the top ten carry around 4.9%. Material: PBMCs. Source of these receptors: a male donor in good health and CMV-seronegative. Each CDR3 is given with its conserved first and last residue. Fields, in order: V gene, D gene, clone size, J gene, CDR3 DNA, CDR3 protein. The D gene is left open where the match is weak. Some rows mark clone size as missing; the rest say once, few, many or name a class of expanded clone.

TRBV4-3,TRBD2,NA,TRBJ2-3,TGCGCCAGCAGCCATAGTAGCGGGAGCACAGATACGCAGTATTTT,CASSHSSGSTDTQYF
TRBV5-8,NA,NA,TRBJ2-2,TGTGCCAGCAGCCGAACTAGGTTAACGATTAACACCGGGGAGCTGTTTTTT,CASSRTRLTINTGELFF
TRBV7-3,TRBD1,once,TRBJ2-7,TGTGCCAGCAGCCCACGCAGGGGGATCTTTAACGAGCAGTACTTC,CASSPRRGIFNEQYF
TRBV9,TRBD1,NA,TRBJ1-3,TGTGCCAGCAGCGTAGCGGGACAGGGAATGGGGAACACCATATATTTT,CASSVAGQGMGNTIYF
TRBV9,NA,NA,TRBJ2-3,TGTGCCAGCACGTCGGGGGGCCCCACAGATACGCAGTATTTT,CASTSGGPTDTQYF
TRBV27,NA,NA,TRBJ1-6,TGTGCCAGCACCGTACAGGGATTCGGTTCACCCCTCCACTTT,CASTVQGFGSPLHF
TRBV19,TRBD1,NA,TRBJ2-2,TGTGCCAGTAGGGAAGGGGGCTTCGGGGAGCTGTTTTTT,CASREGGFGELFF
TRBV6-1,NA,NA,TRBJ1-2,TGTGCCAGCAGTCGGTATGGCTACACCTTC,CASSRYGYTF
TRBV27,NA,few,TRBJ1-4,TGTGCCAGCAGTCTCCGACAGAATGAAAAACTGTTTTTT,CASSLRQNEKLFF
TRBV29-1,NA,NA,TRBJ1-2,TGCAGCGCTACCGACGGGGGGTGGGCCGACTATGGCTACACCTTC,CSATDGGWADYGYTF
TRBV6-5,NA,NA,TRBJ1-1,TGTGCCAGCAGTTCCAGGGGCCGTGAAGCTTTCTTT,CASSSRGREAFF
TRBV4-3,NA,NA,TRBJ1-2,TGCGCCAGCAGCCAAGAGTGGGTCGGGAGGACCGAGGGTGGCTACACCTTC,CASSQEWVGRTEGGYTF
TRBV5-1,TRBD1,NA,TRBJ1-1,TGCGCCAGCAGCTTTACAGGGGCCCGGAACACTGAAGCTTTCTTT,CASSFTGARNTEAFF
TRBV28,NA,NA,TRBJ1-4,TGTGCCAGCAGTTCAGGAAGTCAGGGGAATGAAAAACTGTTTTTT,CASSSGSQGNEKLFF
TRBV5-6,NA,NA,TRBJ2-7,TGTGCCAGCAGCATGTCACTCTCCTACGAGCAGTACTTC,CASSMSLSYEQYF
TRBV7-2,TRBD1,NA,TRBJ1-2,TGTGCCAGCAGCTTAGGTACAGGGGAAATGGATGGCTACACCTTC,CASSLGTGEMDGYTF
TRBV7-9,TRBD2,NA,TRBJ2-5,TGTGCCAGCACCTTTAGCGGGGATCAAGAGACCCAGTACTTC,CASTFSGDQETQYF
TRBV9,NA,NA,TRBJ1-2,TGTGCCAGCAGCGTAGTCGGGGGTGGCTATGGCTACACCTTC,CASSVVGGGYGYTF
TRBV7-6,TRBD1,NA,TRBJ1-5,TGTGCCAGCAGCGTAGGGGGCACTTATCAGCCCCAGCATTTT,CASSVGGTYQPQHF
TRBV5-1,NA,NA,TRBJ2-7,TGCGCCAGCAGCTTGGCCGACTGGACCTACGAGCAGTACTTC,CASSLADWTYEQYF
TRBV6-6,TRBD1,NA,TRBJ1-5,TGTGCCAGCAACTACGGGGACAGACTAAATCAGCCCCAGCATTTT,CASNYGDRLNQPQHF
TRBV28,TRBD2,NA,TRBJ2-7,TGTGCCAGCAGCCCCGGACTAGCGGGGAACAACGAGCAGTACTTC,CASSPGLAGNNEQYF
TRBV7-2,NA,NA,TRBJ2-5,TGTGCCAGCAGCTTAGGGTCTTGGGCAGAGACCCAGTACTTC,CASSLGSWAETQYF
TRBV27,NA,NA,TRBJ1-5,TGTGCCAGCAGTTTGATCAGCGGCAATCAGCCCCAGCATTTT,CASSLISGNQPQHF
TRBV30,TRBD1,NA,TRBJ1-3,TGTGCCTGGAGTCCAACAGGGGGAAGGTCTGGAAACACCATATATTTT,CAWSPTGGRSGNTIYF
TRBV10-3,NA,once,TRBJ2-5,TGTGCCATCACGGGTGACCAAGAGACCCAGTACTTC,CAITGDQETQYF
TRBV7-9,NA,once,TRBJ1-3,TGTTCCAGCAGCTTAGGAGAGCCAGGTTCTGGAAACACCATATATTTT,CSSSLGEPGSGNTIYF